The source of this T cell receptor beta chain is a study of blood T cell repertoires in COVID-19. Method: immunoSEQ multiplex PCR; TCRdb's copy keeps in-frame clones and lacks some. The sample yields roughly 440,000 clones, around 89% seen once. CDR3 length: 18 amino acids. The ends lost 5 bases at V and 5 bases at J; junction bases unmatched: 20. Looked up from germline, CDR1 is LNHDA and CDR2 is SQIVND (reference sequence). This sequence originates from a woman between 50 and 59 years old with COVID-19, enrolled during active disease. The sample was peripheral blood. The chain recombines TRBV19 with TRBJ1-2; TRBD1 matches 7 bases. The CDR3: CASSPPGGPATSLYGYTF. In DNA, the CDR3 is TGTGCCAGTAGTCCCCCAGGGGGACCAGCCACTTCTCTTTATGGCTACACCTTC.